The 14 T cell receptor beta chains presented below share a single source sample, sequenced in a study of CD8+CD57+ T cells in acquired aplastic anemia. CDR3 and TCR beta VDJ profiling relied on a genomic DNA template. TCRdb itself ran the reads through MiXCR, one entry per CDR3 protein. The profile covers some 150,000 distinct CDR3 sequences, with 70% to 75% appearing a single time and approximately 50% taken by the ten largest. Selection for sequencing was limited to patients who had shown CD8+CD57+ cell expansion by flow cytometry. Sequencing was performed on sorted CD4+, CD8+, or CD8+CD57+ T cells (not recorded which) from PBMCs. The source of these receptors is a human donor with aplastic anemia.

This clonotype has just a few counts. Here the CDR3 DNA reads TGTGCCAGCAGTGGCCGGGAGTACAATGAGCAGTTCTTC. Translation gives CASSGREYNEQFF. This chain uses TRBV14 with TRBJ2-1, with D perhaps matching TRBD2 (6 bases). With 6 bases removed from V and 4 bases from J, the gap between germline ends came to 10 bases. The germline V gene has CDR1 SGHDN and CDR2 FVKESK. CDR3 size: 13 residues.

This clonotype was observed many times. J is TRBJ2-2 and V is TRBV10-3, with TRBD1 matching 10 bases. The germline V gene encodes CDR1 ENHRY and CDR2 SYGVKD. CDR3 length: 15 amino acids. Trimming cost V 4 bases and J 6 bases; bases outside gene matches: 5. In DNA, the CDR3 is TGTGCCATCAGTGTGGGGACAGGGGAAGCCGGGGAGCTGTTTTTT. Amino acids: CAISVGTGEAGELFF.

This clonotype has just one count. The V and J genes are TRBV19 and TRBJ2-7; tentatively, D is TRBD1 (5 bases). Germline V CDR1 and CDR2: LNHDA, SQIVND (reference sequence). V was cut by 5 bases and J by 5 bases, with 19 bases left in between. The CDR3 runs 15 residues. The CDR3 is CASSAETAYRNEQYF. As DNA, the CDR3 is TGTGCCAGTAGTGCCGAGACAGCGTATCGGAACGAGCAGTACTTC.

Comments on this clonotype: One end of the junction varies from germline; a read error may be responsible. This chain links TRBV5-1 with TRBJ1-2, with D tentatively TRBD1 (5 bases). The CDR3 spans 13 residues. CDR1 is SGHRS, CDR2 YFSETQ, per germline. CDR3 bases: TGCGCCAGCAGTTTGGACACATTCTATGGCTACACCTTC. This gives the protein CASSLDTFYGYTF. Combining the CDR3 with reference TRBV5-1 and TRBJ1-2 gives the whole variable domain KAGVTQTPRYLIKTRGQQVTLSCSPISGHRSVSWYQQTPGQGLQFLFEYFSETQRNKGNFPGRFSGRQFSNSRSEMNVSTLELGDSALYLCASSLDTFYGYTFGSGTRLTVV.

The chain links TRBV2 to TRBJ1-2; the match to TRBD1 covers 7 bases. This CDR3 contains 16 residues. V trimming: 2 bases; J trimming: 3 bases; junction bases outside the gene matches: 9. CDR1 is SNHLY and CDR2 is FYNNEI in the germline V gene. The CDR3 spells CASSERRGRMDYGYTF. The CDR3 bases are TGTGCCAGCAGTGAAAGGAGGGGGCGAATGGACTATGGCTACACCTTC.

This clonotype was found a few times. The genes are TRBV25-1 and TRBJ2-3, with D hard to call. Trimming cost V 2 bases and J 0 bases, with 12 bases left between them. CDR3 length: 16 amino acids. CDR1 is MGHDK, CDR2 SYGVNS, per germline. The chain's CDR3 is CASSEDLWGSTDTQYF. DNA of the CDR3: TGTGCCAGCAGTGAAGATCTTTGGGGAAGCACAGATACGCAGTATTTT.

The rearrangement joins TRBV5-6 to TRBJ1-3; no reliable D call. V was trimmed by 1 base and J by 6 bases, leaving 2 bases between them. CDR1 and CDR2 from the germline V gene are SGHDT and YYEEEE. The CDR3 covers 11 residues. In nucleotides, the CDR3 is TGTGCCAGCAGCTTGTTAAACACCATATATTTT. Translation: CASSLLNTIYF.

The J gene is TRBJ2-3, the V gene TRBV24-1; D might be TRBD1 (5 bases). This CDR3 has 14 amino acids. The germline V and J ends were trimmed by 3 bases and 2 bases, with 8 bases remaining between them. Germline loops: CDR1 KGHDR, CDR2 SFDVKD. CDR3 loop: CATSDPTATDTQYF. The CDR3 coding sequence is TGTGCCACCAGTGATCCGACAGCCACAGATACGCAGTATTTT.

V and J are TRBV7-8 and TRBJ2-6; 12 positions agree with TRBD2. The CDR3 contains 17 residues. Germline CDR1 is SGHVS and CDR2 is FQNEAQ. The ends lost 5 bases at V and 8 bases at J; junction bases unmatched: 10. CDR3 region: CASSLGLAGIRTNVLTF. The CDR3 nucleotides are TGTGCCAGCAGCCTAGGACTAGCGGGAATTAGGACCAACGTCCTGACTTTC.

J is TRBJ2-5 and V is TRBV2, with 7 bases lining up with TRBD1. The germline CDR1 and CDR2 sequences are SNHLY and FYNNEI. V dropped 1 base and J dropped 2; count of bases not matched to a gene: 7. This CDR3 region has 16 residues. Here the CDR3 DNA reads TGTGCCAGCAGTGAAGGGACAGGATGGAAACAAGAGACCCAGTACTTC. Translated: CASSEGTGWKQETQYF.

This chain connects TRBV7-2 to TRBJ1-1; unclear D gene. Trimming removed 3 bases from V and 4 bases from J, with 6 bases in between. The CDR3 is made up of 12 amino acids. Looked up from germline, CDR1 is SGHTA and CDR2 is FQGNSA. The CDR3 protein is CASSFDSTEAFF. DNA for the CDR3: TGTGCCAGCAGCTTTGACTCCACTGAAGCTTTCTTT.

This clonotype was seen once. The gene calls are TRBV12-3 or TRBV12-4 and TRBJ1-5; no clear D gene. This CDR3 has 13 amino acids. Trimming removed 7 bases from V and 0 bases from J, with 7 bases in between. CDR3 protein: CASTLDSNQPQHF. In DNA form, the CDR3 reads TGTGCCAGCACACTGGATAGCAATCAGCCCCAGCATTTT.

CDR3 amino acids: CSVHEQGVYEQYF. The CDR3 bases are TGCAGCGTTCATGAACAGGGGGTGTACGAGCAGTACTTC. The V and J genes are TRBV29-1 and TRBJ2-7; 8 bases agree with TRBD1. The trim removed 5 bases at V and 4 bases at J, leaving 7 bases unmatched. The V gene's germline CDR1 is SQVTM and CDR2 ANQGSEA. CDR3 length: 13 amino acids.

This rearrangement joins TRBV20-1 to TRBJ2-3; the D is unclear. Germline values: CDR1 DFQATT, CDR2 SNEGSKA (reference sequence). Trimming took off 3 bases at V and 1 base at J, with 11 bases between the two ends. This CDR3 is built from 14 residues. The CDR3 protein is CSARRLVGTDTQYF. In DNA form, the CDR3 reads TGCAGTGCTAGGAGGCTAGTTGGCACAGATACGCAGTATTTT.